Ten or more counts support the clone carrying this T cell receptor (beta chain). Its antigen is still unknown. The data derive from a study of blood T cells in healthy people across ages. Study conclusions and caveats: Observed TCR beta diversity per million T cells went down as age went up. This fall followed a roughly linear course with age. Long-lived donors had more naive CD4+ cells and higher diversity than aged donors. Nothing was known about donor CMV status, and this possibly confounded expanded clonotype changes.

The V segment lost 3 bases and the J segment 4 bases; nucleotides outside the gene matches: 7. The germline V gene has CDR1 SGHTA and CDR2 FQGNSA. This CDR3 comprises 15 residues. A sample-barcoded 5' primer and a J-beta primer mix were used in a second PCR of about 7 to 12 cycles. Each sample yielded at least 3 million CDR3-containing paired-end reads. TCRdb redid the calling of the 5' RACE reads with MiXCR, one entry per CDR3 protein. The sample lists around 900,000 distinct CDR3 sequences, around 28% occurring once. This sequence was found in an elderly woman in good health. Sequencing input: blood. The chain employs TRBV7-2 and TRBJ2-5, with TRBD1 matching over 8 bases. The CDR3 loop reads CASSLETGVRETQYF. CDR3 bases: TGTGCCAGCAGCTTGGAGACAGGGGTACGAGAGACCCAGTACTTC. Based on the CDR3 plus reference TRBV7-2 and TRBJ2-5, the full variable domain is GAGVSQSPSNKVTEKGKDVELRCDPISGHTALYWYRQSLGQGLEFLIYFQGNSAPDKSGLPSDRFSAERTGGSVSTLTIQRTQQEDSAVYLCASSLETGVRETQYFGPGTRLLVL.